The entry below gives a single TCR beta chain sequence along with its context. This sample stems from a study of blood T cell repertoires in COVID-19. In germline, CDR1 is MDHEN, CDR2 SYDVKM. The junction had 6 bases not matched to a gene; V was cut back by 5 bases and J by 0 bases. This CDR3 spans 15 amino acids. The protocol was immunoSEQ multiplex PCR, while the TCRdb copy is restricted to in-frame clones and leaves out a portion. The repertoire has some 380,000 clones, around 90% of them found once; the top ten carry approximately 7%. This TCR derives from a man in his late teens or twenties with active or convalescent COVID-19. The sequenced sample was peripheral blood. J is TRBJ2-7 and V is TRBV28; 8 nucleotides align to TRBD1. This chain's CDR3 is CASSRTGGSSYEQYF. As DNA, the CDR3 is TGTGCCAGCAGTCGAACAGGGGGGAGCTCCTACGAGCAGTACTTC.